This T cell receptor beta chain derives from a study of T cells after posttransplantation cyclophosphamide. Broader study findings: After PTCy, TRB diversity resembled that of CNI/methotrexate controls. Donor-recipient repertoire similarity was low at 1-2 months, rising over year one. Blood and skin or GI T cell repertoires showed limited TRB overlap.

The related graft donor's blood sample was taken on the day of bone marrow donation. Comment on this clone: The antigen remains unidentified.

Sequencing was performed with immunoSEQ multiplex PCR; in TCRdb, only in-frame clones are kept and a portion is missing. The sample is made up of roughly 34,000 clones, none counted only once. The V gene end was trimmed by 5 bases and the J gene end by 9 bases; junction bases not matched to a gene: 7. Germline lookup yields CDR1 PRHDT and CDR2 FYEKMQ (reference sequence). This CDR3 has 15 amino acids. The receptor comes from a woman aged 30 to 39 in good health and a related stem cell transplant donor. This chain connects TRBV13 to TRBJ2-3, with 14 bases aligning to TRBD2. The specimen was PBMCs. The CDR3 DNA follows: TGTGCCAGCAGCCAAGGGACTAGCGGGAGAATAACGCAGTATTTT. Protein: CASSQGTSGRITQYF.